The entry below describes one TCR beta chain. The entry originates in a study of control samples from healthy donors and cancer patients. Clones were read by immunoSEQ multiplex PCR, and TCRdb kept only the in-frame ones, dropping some. The sample lists 20,000 to 30,000 clones, roughly 93% occurring once. The CDR3 has 13 amino acids. Trimming removed 4 bases at V and 10 bases at J, with 15 bases between. The sequence came from a man aged 45 to 65 with lung cancer. Sequencing used PBMCs. The rearrangement joins TRBV12-3 or TRBV12-4 to TRBJ2-3; D may be TRBD2 (6 bases). Here the CDR3 DNA reads TGTGCCAGCAGTTATACCTCCGGGACTGCGCAGTATTTT. As protein: CASSYTSGTAQYF.